Sequencing of this T cell receptor beta chain was carried out in a study of blood T cell repertoires in COVID-19. Study-wide context: Sources were T cells, B-cell-depleted T cells, or PBMCs; the material itself was cDNA or gDNA.

As originally analysed: Estimation of nucleated cell counts was performed using reference gene primer amplification. Measured with immunoSEQ multiplex PCR; TCRdb has only the in-frame clones, and not every one. V, J and clone size derive from that table, while D and trimming were established from the DNA sequence. The sample includes about 77,000 clones, 75% to 85% of them seen just once. V lost 0 bases to trimming and J lost 11 bases, with 20 bases between them. Germline V lookup: CDR1 SGHNT, CDR2 YYREEE (reference sequence). The CDR3 is made up of 15 amino acids. Input material: peripheral blood. The clonotype originates from a woman between 70 and 85 years old with acute or convalescent COVID-19. The chain joins TRBV5-4 to TRBJ1-1, with a possible D match to TRBD1 (5 bases). The CDR3 DNA sequence: TGTGCCAGCAGCTTGGCAGACAGCGGGGGTCCTGTGGCTTTCTTT. Encoded protein: CASSLADSGGPVAFF.